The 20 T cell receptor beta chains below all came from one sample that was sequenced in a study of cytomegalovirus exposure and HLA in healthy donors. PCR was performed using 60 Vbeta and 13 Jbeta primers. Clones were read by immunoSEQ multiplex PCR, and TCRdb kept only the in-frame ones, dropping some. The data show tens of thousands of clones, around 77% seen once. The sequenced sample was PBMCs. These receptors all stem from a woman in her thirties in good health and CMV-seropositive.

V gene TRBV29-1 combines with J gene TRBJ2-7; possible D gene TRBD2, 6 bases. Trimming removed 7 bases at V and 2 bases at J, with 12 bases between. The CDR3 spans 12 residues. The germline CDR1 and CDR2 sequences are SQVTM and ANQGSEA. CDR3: CSARLETYEQYF. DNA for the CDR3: TGCAGCGCCAGACTAGAAACCTACGAGCAGTACTTC.

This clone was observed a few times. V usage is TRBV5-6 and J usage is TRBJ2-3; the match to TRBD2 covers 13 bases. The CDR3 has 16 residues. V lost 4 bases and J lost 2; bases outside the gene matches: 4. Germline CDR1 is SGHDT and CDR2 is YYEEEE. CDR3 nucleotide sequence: TGTGCCAGCAGCGGGACTAGCGGGGAGTACACAGATACGCAGTATTTT. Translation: CASSGTSGEYTDTQYF.

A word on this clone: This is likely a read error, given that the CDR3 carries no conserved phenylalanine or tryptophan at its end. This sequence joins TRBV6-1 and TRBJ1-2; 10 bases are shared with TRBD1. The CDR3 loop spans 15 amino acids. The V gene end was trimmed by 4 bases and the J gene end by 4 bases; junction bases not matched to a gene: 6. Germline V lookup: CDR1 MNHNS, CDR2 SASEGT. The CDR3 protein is CASSVGGQGIYGYTL. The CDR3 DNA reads TGTGCCAGCAGTGTTGGGGGACAGGGGATCTATGGCTACACCCTC.

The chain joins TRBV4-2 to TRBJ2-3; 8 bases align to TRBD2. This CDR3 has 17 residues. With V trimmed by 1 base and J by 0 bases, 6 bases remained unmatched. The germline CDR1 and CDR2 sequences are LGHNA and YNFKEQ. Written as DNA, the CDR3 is TGTGCCAGCAGCCAAGGTGGTAGCGGGACTAGCACAGATACGCAGTATTTT. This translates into CASSQGGSGTSTDTQYF.

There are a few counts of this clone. The CDR3 here is CASSTRGTGSNQPQHF. The CDR3, as DNA: TGTGCCAGCTCTACGAGAGGGACAGGGAGCAATCAGCCCCAGCATTTT. This chain joins TRBV28 and TRBJ1-5, with 9 bases lining up with TRBD1. V was pared by 8 bases and J by 1 base, with 9 bases of the junction left unmatched. The germline CDR1 and CDR2 sequences are MDHEN and SYDVKM. This CDR3 has 16 residues.

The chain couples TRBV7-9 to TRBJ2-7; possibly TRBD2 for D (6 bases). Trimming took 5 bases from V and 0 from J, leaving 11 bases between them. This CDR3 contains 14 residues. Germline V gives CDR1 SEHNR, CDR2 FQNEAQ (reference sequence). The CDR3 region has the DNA TGTGCCAGCAGCGTTACGGGACTCTCCTACGAGCAGTACTTC. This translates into CASSVTGLSYEQYF.

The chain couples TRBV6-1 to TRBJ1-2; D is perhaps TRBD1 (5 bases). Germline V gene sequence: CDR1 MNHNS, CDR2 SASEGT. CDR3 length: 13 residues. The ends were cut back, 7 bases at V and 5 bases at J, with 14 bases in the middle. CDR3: CASISPGGYGYTF. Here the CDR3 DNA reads TGTGCCAGCATATCCCCGGGGGGTTATGGCTACACCTTC.

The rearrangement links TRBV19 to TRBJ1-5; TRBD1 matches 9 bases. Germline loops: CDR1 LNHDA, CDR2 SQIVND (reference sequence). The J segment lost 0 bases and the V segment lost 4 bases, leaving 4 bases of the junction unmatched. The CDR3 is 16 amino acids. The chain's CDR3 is CASSRRQGDSNQPQHF. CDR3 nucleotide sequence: TGTGCCAGTAGTAGAAGACAGGGGGATAGCAATCAGCCCCAGCATTTT.

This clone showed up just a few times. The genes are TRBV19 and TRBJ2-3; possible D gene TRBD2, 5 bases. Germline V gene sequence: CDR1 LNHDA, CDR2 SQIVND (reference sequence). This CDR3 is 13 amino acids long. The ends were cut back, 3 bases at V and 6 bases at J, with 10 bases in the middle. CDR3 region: CASSMAKRDTQYF. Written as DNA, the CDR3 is TGTGCCAGTAGTATGGCTAAGCGGGATACGCAGTATTTT. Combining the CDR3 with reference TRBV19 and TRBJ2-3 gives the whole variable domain DGGITQSPKYLFRKEGQNVTLSCEQNLNHDAMYWYRQDPGQGLRLIYYSQIVNDFQKGDIAEGYSVSREKKESFPLTVTSAQKNPTAFYLCASSMAKRDTQYFGPGTRLTVL.

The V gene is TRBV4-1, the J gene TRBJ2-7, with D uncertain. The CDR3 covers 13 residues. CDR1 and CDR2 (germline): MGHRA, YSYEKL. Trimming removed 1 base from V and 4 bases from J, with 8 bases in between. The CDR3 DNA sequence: TGCGCCAGCAGCCAAGTGTTAGAATACGAGCAGTACTTC. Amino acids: CASSQVLEYEQYF.

The CDR3 reads CASGQGGQETQYF. CDR3 sequence (DNA): TGTGCCAGCGGGCAGGGCGGCCAAGAGACCCAGTACTTC. The genes are TRBV25-1 and TRBJ2-5, with D possibly matching TRBD1 (5 bases). Germline lookup yields CDR1 MGHDK and CDR2 SYGVNS. The V end was cut by 8 bases, the J end by 1 base, with 11 bases between. The CDR3 contains 13 residues.

The CDR3 region is CASSEETYSGNTIYF. The CDR3 DNA reads TGTGCCAGCAGTGAAGAAACCTACTCTGGAAACACCATATATTTT. V is TRBV2 and J is TRBJ1-3; no definite D call. The ends were cut back, 1 base at V and 0 bases at J, with 7 bases in the middle. The germline CDR1 and CDR2 sequences are SNHLY and FYNNEI. The CDR3 sequence is 15 residues long. The whole variable domain, remainder taken from reference TRBV2 and TRBJ1-3, is EPEVTQTPSHQVTQMGQEVILRCVPISNHLYFYWYRQILGQKVEFLVSFYNNEISEKSEIFDDQFSVERPDGSNFTLKIRSTKLEDSAMYFCASSEETYSGNTIYFGEGSWLTVV.

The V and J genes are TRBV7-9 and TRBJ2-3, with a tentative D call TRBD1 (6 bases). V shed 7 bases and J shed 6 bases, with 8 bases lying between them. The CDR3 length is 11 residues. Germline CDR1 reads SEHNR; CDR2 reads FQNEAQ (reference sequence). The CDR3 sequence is CASKQGDTQYF. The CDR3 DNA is TGTGCCAGCAAGCAGGGGGATACGCAGTATTTT.

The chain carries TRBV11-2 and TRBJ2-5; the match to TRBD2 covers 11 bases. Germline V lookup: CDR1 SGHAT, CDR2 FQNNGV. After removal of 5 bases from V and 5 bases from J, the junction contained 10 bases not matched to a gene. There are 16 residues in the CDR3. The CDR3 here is CASSDRLAGGGETQYF. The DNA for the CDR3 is TGTGCCAGCAGCGACCGGCTAGCGGGGGGAGGGGAGACCCAGTACTTC.

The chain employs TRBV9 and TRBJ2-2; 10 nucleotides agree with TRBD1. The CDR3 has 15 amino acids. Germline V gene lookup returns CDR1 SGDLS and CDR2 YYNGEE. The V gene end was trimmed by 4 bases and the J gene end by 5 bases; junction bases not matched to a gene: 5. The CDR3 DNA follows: TGTGCCAGCAGCTCCGGACAGGGGGGTACCGGGGAGCTGTTTTTT. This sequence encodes CASSSGQGGTGELFF.

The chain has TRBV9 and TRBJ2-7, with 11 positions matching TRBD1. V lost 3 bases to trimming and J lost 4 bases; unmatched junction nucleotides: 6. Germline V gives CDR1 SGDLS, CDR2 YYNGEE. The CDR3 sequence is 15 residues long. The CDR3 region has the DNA TGTGCCAGCAGCGATCACGGGACAGGGGGTTACGAGCAGTACTTC. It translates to CASSDHGTGGYEQYF.

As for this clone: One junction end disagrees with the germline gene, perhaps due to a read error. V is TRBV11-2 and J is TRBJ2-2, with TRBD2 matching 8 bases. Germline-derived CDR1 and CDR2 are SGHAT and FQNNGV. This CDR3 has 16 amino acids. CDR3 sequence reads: CARSLVGGGYTGELFF. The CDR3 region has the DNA TGTGCCCGCAGCTTAGTGGGCGGGGGGTACACCGGGGAGCTGTTTTTT.

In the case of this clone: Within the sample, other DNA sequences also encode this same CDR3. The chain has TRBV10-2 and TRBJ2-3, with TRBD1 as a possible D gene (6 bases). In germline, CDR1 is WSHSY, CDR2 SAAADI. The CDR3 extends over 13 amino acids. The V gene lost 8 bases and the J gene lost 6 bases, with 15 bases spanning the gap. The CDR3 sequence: CASLIAGDDTQYF. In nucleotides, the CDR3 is TGCGCCAGCCTAATAGCAGGGGACGATACGCAGTATTTT.

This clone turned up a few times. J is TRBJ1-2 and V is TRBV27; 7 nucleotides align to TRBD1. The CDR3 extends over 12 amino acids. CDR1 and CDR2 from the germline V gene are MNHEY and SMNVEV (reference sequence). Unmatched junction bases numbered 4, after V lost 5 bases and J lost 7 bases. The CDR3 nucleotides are TGTGCCAGCAGTACAGGGGCGGCTGGCTACACCTTC. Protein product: CASSTGAAGYTF.

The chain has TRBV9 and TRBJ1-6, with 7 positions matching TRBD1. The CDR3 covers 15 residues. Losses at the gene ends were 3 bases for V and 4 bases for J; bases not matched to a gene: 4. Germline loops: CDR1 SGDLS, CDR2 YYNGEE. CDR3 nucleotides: TGTGCCAGCAGCGCCACAGGGGTTTATAATTCACCCCTCCACTTT. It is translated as CASSATGVYNSPLHF.